This is a list of T cell receptor beta chains from one sample in a study of OX40 agonist ivuxolimab in advanced cancers. Measured with immunoSEQ multiplex PCR; TCRdb has only the in-frame clones, and not every one. The data hold about 83,000 clones, with roughly 83% observed a single time. This sample comprised CD4+ or CD8+ T cells sorted from blood, obtained in a trial of the OX40 agonist ivuxolimab. The receptors derive from an adult with an advanced solid tumor such as melanoma, head and neck, liver or kidney cancer. CDR3s include the opening cysteine and the closing phenylalanine or tryptophan. Each record gives: clone size, D gene, V gene, J gene, CDR3 protein, CDR3 DNA. A D gene is named only where the DNA matches it firmly. Where a row states a size, it is once, few, many or the class of an expanded clone; other rows omit it.

NA	NA	TRBV30	TRBJ2-5	CAWSLGLGETQYF	TGTGCCTGGAGTCTGGGTTTGGGAGAGACCCAGTACTTC
NA	NA	TRBV4-1	TRBJ2-1	CASSQVLARGVWNEQFF	TGCGCCAGCAGCCAAGTACTAGCAAGGGGGGTTTGGAATGAGCAGTTCTTC
few	NA	TRBV30	TRBJ1-3	CACPTGPGNTIYF	TGTGCCTGCCCAACAGGGCCTGGAAACACCATATATTTT
NA	NA	TRBV5-4	TRBJ2-1	CASSLALYNEQFF	TGTGCCAGCAGCTTGGCCCTTTACAATGAGCAGTTCTTC
NA	TRBD1	TRBV27	TRBJ2-5	CASSLSLGQGARETQYF	TGTGCCAGCAGTTTATCCCTCGGACAGGGGGCGCGAGAGACCCAGTACTTC
NA	TRBD1	TRBV6-6	TRBJ1-5	CASQPGQYSNQPQHF	TGTGCCAGCCAACCGGGACAGTATAGCAATCAGCCCCAGCATTTT
NA	NA	TRBV5-5	TRBJ1-6	CASSQSSYNSPLHF	TGTGCCAGCAGCCAGAGCTCCTATAATTCACCCCTCCACTTT
NA	NA	TRBV21-1	TRBJ1-2	CARKETGNYGYTF	TGTGCCAGGAAGGAGACAGGTAACTATGGCTACACCTTC
NA	NA	TRBV6-5	TRBJ1-1	CASRYMNTEAFF	TGTGCCAGCAGATACATGAACACTGAAGCTTTCTTT
few	NA	TRBV18	TRBJ2-3	CASSLGQSTDTQYF	TGTGCCAGCTCACTAGGACAGAGCACAGATACGCAGTATTTT
NA	NA	TRBV6-1	TRBJ1-2	CASSEPGEIASGYTF	TGTGCCAGCAGTGAACCCGGGGAAATTGCTTCTGGCTACACCTTC
NA	NA	TRBV30	TRBJ1-3	CAGGGASGNTIYF	TGTGCCGGCGGAGGGGCCTCTGGAAACACCATATATTTT
NA	TRBD1	TRBV18	TRBJ1-6	CASSPPGGDNSPLHF	TGTGCCAGCTCACCACCAGGGGGCGATAATTCACCCCTCCACTTT
NA	NA	TRBV7-2	TRBJ1-5	CASSPSPDSYSNQPQHF	TGTGCCAGCAGCCCTTCCCCTGACAGCTATAGCAATCAGCCCCAGCATTTT
NA	NA	TRBV6-1	TRBJ1-5	CASSDGVVANQPQHF	TGTGCCAGCAGTGATGGGGTCGTGGCCAATCAGCCCCAGCATTTT
few	NA	TRBV4-1	TRBJ1-5	CSRGEGRGDQPQHF	TGCTCTCGGGGGGAGGGGAGGGGCGATCAGCCCCAGCATTTT
NA	TRBD1	TRBV7-6	TRBJ2-1	CASSLGQGGTNEQFF	TGTGCCAGCAGCTTAGGACAGGGGGGTACGAATGAGCAGTTCTTC